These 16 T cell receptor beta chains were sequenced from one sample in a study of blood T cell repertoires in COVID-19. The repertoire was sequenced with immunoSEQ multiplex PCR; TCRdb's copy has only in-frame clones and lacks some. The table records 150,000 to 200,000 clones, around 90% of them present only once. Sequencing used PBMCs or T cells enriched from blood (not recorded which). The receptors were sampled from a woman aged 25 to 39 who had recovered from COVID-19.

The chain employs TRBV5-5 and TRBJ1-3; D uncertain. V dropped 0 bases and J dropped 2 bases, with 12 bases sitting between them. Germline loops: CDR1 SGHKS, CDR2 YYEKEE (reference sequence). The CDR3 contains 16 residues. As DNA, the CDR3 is TGTGCCAGCAGCTTGGACGTTAGATCTCCTGGAAACACCATATATTTT. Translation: CASSLDVRSPGNTIYF. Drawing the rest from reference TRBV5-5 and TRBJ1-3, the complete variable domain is DAGVTQSPTHLIKTRGQQVTLRCSPISGHKSVSWYQQVLGQGPQFIFQYYEKEERGRGNFPDRFSARQFPNYSSELNVNALLLGDSALYLCASSLDVRSPGNTIYFGEGSWLTVV.

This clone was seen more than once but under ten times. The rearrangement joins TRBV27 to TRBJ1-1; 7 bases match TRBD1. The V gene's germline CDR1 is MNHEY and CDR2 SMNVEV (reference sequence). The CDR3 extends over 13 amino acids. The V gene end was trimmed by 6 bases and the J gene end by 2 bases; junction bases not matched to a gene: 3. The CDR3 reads CASSWTGNTEAFF. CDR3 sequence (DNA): TGTGCCAGCAGCTGGACAGGTAACACTGAAGCTTTCTTT.

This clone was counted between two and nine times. The DNA of the CDR3 is TGTGCCTGGACCCTCCAAGCGGGAGGTGGGCGCGAGCAGTACTTC. It specifies CAWTLQAGGGREQYF. The V call is TRBV30, the J call TRBJ2-7, with 9 positions matching TRBD2. Germline CDR1 reads GTSNPN; CDR2 reads SVGIG (reference sequence). The CDR3 length is 15 residues. Trimming at V came to 4 bases and at J to 6 bases, leaving 13 bases not matched to a gene.

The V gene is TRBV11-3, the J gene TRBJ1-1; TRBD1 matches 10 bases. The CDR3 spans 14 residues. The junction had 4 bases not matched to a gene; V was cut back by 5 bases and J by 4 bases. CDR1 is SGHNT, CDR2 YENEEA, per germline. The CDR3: CASSPGQGSTEAFF. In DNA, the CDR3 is TGTGCCAGCAGCCCGGGACAGGGGAGCACTGAAGCTTTCTTT.

CDR3 nucleotide sequence: TGTGCCAGCAGCCTTTACAATGAGCAGTTCTTC. It yields the protein CASSLYNEQFF. The chain joins TRBV5-4 to TRBJ2-1; D remains unclear. Deletions cut 4 bases from V and 4 bases from J, with 3 bases between. The CDR3 totals 11 residues. The V gene's germline CDR1 is SGHNT and CDR2 YYREEE (reference sequence).

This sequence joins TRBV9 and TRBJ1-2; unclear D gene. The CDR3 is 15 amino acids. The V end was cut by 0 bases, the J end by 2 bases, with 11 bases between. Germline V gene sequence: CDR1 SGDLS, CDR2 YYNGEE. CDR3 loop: CASSVDLQTNYGYTF. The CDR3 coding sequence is TGTGCCAGCAGCGTAGATCTACAGACCAACTATGGCTACACCTTC.

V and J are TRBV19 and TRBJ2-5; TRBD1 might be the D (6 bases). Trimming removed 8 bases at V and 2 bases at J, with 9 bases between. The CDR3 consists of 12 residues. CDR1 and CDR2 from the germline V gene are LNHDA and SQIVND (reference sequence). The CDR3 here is CASQQGQETQYF. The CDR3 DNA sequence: TGTGCCAGTCAACAGGGACAAGAGACCCAGTACTTC. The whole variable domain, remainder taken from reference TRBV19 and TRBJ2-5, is DGGITQSPKYLFRKEGQNVTLSCEQNLNHDAMYWYRQDPGQGLRLIYYSQIVNDFQKGDIAEGYSVSREKKESFPLTVTSAQKNPTAFYLCASQQGQETQYFGPGTRLLVL.

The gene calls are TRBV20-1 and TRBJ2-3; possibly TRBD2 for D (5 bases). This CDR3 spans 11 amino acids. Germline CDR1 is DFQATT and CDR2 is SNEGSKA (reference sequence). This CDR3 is CAGASADTQYF. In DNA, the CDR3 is TGCGCGGGCGCCAGCGCAGATACGCAGTATTTT.

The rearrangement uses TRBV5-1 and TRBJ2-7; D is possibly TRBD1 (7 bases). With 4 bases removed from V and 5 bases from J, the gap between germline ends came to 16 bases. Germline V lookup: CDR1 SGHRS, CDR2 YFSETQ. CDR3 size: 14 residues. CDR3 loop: CASSPQGGVHEQYF. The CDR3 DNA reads TGCGCCAGCAGCCCCCAGGGGGGAGTCCACGAGCAGTACTTC.

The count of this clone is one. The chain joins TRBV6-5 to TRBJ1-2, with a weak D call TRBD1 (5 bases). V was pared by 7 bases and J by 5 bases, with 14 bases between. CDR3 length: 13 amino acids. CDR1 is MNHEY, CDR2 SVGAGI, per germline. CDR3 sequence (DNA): TGTGCCAGCACAGGGAAGAAATTATATGGCTACACCTTC. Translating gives CASTGKKLYGYTF.

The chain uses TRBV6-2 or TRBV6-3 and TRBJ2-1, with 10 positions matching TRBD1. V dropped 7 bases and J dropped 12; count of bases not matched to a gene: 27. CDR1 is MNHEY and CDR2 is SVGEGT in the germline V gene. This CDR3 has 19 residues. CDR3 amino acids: CASTPQLGTGVSGGHGQFF. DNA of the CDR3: TGTGCCAGCACCCCCCAACTCGGGACAGGGGTTTCGGGGGGGCACGGGCAGTTCTTC.

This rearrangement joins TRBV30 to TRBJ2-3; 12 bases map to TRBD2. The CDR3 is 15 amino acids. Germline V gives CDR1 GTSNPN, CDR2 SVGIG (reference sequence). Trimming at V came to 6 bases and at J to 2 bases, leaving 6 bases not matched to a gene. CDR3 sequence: CACRLAGEFTDTQYF. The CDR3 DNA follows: TGTGCCTGCCGACTAGCGGGAGAGTTCACAGATACGCAGTATTTT. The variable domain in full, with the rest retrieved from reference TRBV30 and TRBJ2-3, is SQTIHQWPATLVQPVGSPLSLECTVEGTSNPNLYWYRQAAGRGLQLLFYSVGIGQISSEVPQNLSASRPQDRQFILSSKKLLLSDSGFYLCACRLAGEFTDTQYFGPGTRLTVL.

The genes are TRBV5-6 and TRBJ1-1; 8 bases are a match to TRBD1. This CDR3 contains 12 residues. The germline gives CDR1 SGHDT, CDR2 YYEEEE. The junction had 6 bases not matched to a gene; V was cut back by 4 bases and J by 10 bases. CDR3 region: CASSVPGGSAFF. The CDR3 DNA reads TGTGCCAGCAGCGTACCAGGGGGCTCAGCTTTCTTT.

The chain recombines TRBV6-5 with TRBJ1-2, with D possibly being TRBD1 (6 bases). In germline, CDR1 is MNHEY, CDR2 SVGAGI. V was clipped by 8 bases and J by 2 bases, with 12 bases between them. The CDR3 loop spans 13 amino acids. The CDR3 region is CASSRTDNYGYTF. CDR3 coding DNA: TGTGCCAGCTCTCGGACAGACAACTATGGCTACACCTTC.

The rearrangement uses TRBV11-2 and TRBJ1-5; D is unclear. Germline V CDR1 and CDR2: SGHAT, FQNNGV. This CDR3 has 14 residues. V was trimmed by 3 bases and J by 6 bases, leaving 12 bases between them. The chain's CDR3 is CASSLSAGGQPQHF. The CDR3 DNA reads TGTGCCAGCAGCTTGTCCGCGGGCGGTCAGCCCCAGCATTTT. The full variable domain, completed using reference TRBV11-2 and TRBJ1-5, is EAGVAQSPRYKIIEKRQSVAFWCNPISGHATLYWYQQILGQGPKLLIQFQNNGVVDDSQLPKDRFSAERLKGVDSTLKIQPAKLEDSAVYLCASSLSAGGQPQHFGDGTRLSIL.

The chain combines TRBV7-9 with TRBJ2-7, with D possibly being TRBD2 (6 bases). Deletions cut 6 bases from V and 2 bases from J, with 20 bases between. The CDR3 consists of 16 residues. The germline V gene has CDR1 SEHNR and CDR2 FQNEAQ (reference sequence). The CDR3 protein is CASSAGLDPQAYEQYF. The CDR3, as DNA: TGTGCCAGCAGTGCGGGGTTGGACCCCCAGGCCTACGAGCAGTACTTC.